Shown below are 21 T cell receptor beta chains from a single sample sequenced in a study of CD8+CD57+ T cells in acquired aplastic anemia. TCR beta VDJ and CDR3 were profiled, and genomic DNA was the template. TCRdb itself ran the reads through MiXCR, one entry per CDR3 protein. The sample lists about 190,000 distinct CDR3 sequences, 54% occurring once. The specimen sequenced was sorted CD4+, CD8+, or CD8+CD57+ T cells (not recorded which) from PBMCs. The receptors shown here come from a human donor in good health, serving as a control.

This chain joins TRBV7-2 and TRBJ1-6; 10 bases agree with TRBD1. The CDR3 has 16 residues. Trimming took 5 bases from V and 8 from J; bases not matched to a gene: 9. Germline CDR1 reads SGHTA; CDR2 reads FQGNSA. The CDR3 here is CASSLNDDRGHSPLHF. The CDR3 bases are TGTGCCAGCAGCCTAAACGACGACAGGGGGCATTCACCCCTCCACTTT.

Concerning this clonotype itself: Mismatch with germline at one junction end may stem from a read error. J is TRBJ2-3 and V is TRBV7-6; D gene unclear. The CDR3 sequence is 12 residues long. Germline V gene sequence: CDR1 SGHVS, CDR2 FNYEAQ. CDR3: CASNPGGDTQYF. CDR3 nucleotide sequence: TGTGCCAGCAACCCCGGTGGGGATACGCAGTATTTC.

There are many counts of this clonotype. The chain joins TRBV5-8 to TRBJ2-2, with 9 bases fitting TRBD2. From germline, CDR1 is SGHTS and CDR2 YDEGEE. V lost 1 base, J lost 0 bases, and 7 bases stayed unmatched. CDR3 length: 18 residues. In nucleotides, the CDR3 is TGTGCCAGCAGCTTGTTGGCGGGGGGGCCTGCGAACACCGGGGAGCTGTTTTTT. Encoded protein: CASSLLAGGPANTGELFF. The full variable domain, with the rest looked up from reference TRBV5-8 and TRBJ2-2, is EAGVTQSPTHLIKTRGQQATLRCSPISGHTSVYWYQQALGLGLQFLLWYDEGEERNRGNFPPRFSGRQFPNYSSELNVNALELEDSALYLCASSLLAGGPANTGELFFGEGSRLTVL.

To note about this clonotype: A clone one base away is much larger, so this may be a read error. This rearrangement joins TRBV3-1 to TRBJ1-5, with D unclear. CDR1 and CDR2 (germline): LGHDT, YNNKEL (reference sequence). CDR3 length: 14 residues. The CDR3 protein is CASSQVNSNQSQHF. The CDR3 region has the DNA TGTGCCAGCAGCCAGGTAAATAGCAATCAGTCCCAGCATTTT.

This rearrangement joins TRBV5-1 to TRBJ2-7; 9 bases fit TRBD1. V was clipped by 6 bases and J by 6 bases; unmatched bases: 7. Germline-derived CDR1 and CDR2 are SGHRS and YFSETQ. CDR3 length: 13 amino acids. CDR3 amino acids: CASNRDRAREQYF. The CDR3 DNA reads as TGCGCCAGCAATCGGGACAGGGCCCGCGAGCAGTACTTC.

This chain connects TRBV9 to TRBJ2-2; 9 bases are shared with TRBD1. The V gene end was trimmed by 3 bases and the J gene end by 4 bases; junction bases not matched to a gene: 4. This CDR3 spans 15 amino acids. CDR1 is SGDLS and CDR2 is YYNGEE in the germline V gene. In DNA form, the CDR3 reads TGTGCCAGCAGCGATGGGACAGGGCTCACCGGGGAGCTGTTTTTT. Translated: CASSDGTGLTGELFF.

This clonotype was recorded at least ten times. This rearrangement joins TRBV9 to TRBJ2-2; D remains unclear. The germline CDR1 and CDR2 sequences are SGDLS and YYNGEE. This CDR3 region has 17 residues. Trimming cost V 0 bases and J 0 bases, with 12 bases left between them. CDR3 sequence reads: CASSVEPHLANTGELFF. As DNA, the CDR3 is TGTGCCAGCAGCGTAGAACCCCACCTGGCGAACACCGGGGAGCTGTTTTTT.

This clonotype was seen a handful of times. V usage is TRBV4-3 and J usage is TRBJ2-3, with a possible D match to TRBD2 (6 bases). CDR3 length: 21 amino acids. Germline CDR1 reads LGHNA; CDR2 reads YSLEER. The V and J ends lost 0 bases and 3 bases respectively, with 28 bases between them. This CDR3 reads CASSQDPITPGAGRRTDTQYF. The CDR3 DNA follows: TGCGCCAGCAGCCAAGATCCGATAACGCCCGGGGCAGGGAGGCGGACAGATACGCAGTATTTT.

This clonotype was counted at least ten times. The rearrangement uses TRBV24-1 and TRBJ1-3; possible D gene TRBD1, 5 bases. Germline V CDR1 and CDR2: KGHDR, SFDVKD. The CDR3 covers 13 residues. Trimming left V 3 bases short and J 3 bases short, with 5 bases between. In nucleotides, the CDR3 is TGTGCCACCAGTGATCAGGGTGGAAACACCATATATTTT. Translating it yields CATSDQGGNTIYF.

The genes are TRBV5-4 and TRBJ2-6; perhaps TRBD2 as D (7 bases). Trimming stripped 5 bases from V and 0 bases from J, with 18 bases between. Germline CDR1 is SGHNT and CDR2 is YYREEE (reference sequence). The CDR3 sequence is 18 residues long. The CDR3 DNA is TGTGCCAGCAGATCGCCGGGGGGCTCTACCTCTGGGGCCAACGTCCTGACTTTC. Its protein product is CASRSPGGSTSGANVLTF.

The genes are TRBV6-1 and TRBJ2-7, with D possibly TRBD1 on 6 matching bases. Trimming removed 1 base at V and 2 bases at J, with 18 bases between. Germline V gene sequence: CDR1 MNHNS, CDR2 SASEGT. The CDR3 runs 17 residues. The CDR3 spells CASSEVVGGYRAYEQYF. The DNA for the CDR3 is TGTGCCAGCAGTGAAGTAGTGGGCGGTTACAGGGCCTACGAGCAGTACTTC.

The CDR3 spells CASSQDMGATSYEQYF. The CDR3 DNA follows: TGTGCCAGCAGCCAAGATATGGGGGCCACCTCCTACGAGCAGTACTTC. J is TRBJ2-7 and V is TRBV3-1; D is perhaps TRBD1 (6 bases). The length of the CDR3 is 16 residues. CDR1 and CDR2 (germline): LGHDT, YNNKEL (reference sequence). Deletions cut 0 bases from V and 0 bases from J, with 12 bases between.

This clonotype was counted ten times or more. The chain uses TRBV16 and TRBJ2-2, with D unresolved. Germline CDR1 and CDR2: KGHSY and FQNENV. CDR3 length equals 15 residues. Between the trimmed V and J ends, which lost 0 bases and 4 bases, there was a span of 9 bases. The CDR3 sequence: CASSQSTVATGELFF. CDR3 sequence (DNA): TGTGCCAGCAGCCAATCCACAGTGGCCACCGGGGAGCTGTTTTTT.

This clonotype showed up just a few times. The rearrangement links TRBV4-1 to TRBJ2-5, with a weak D call TRBD2 (5 bases). The end of the DNA is better explained by TRBJ2-1, so the J call may be wrong. The germline CDR1 and CDR2 sequences are MGHRA and YSYEKL. This CDR3 is 13 amino acids long. The CDR3 region has the DNA TGCGCCAGCAGCCAATGGGGAGAGCGGGAGCAGTTCTTC. Translated, it gives CASSQWGEREQFF.

This clonotype was found a few times. A much larger clone sits a single nucleotide away, making a read error possible. The conserved final phenylalanine or tryptophan is absent from the CDR3, which likely points to a read error. The chain is built from TRBV4-3 and TRBJ2-3, with TRBD2 matching over 9 bases. CDR1 and CDR2 (germline): LGHNA, YSLEER. The CDR3 is made up of 15 amino acids. With 5 bases clipped from V and 3 bases from J, the junction kept 6 bases outside the gene matches. CDR3 residues: CASSRGSGGTDTQYL. The CDR3 coding sequence is TGCGCCAGCAGCAGGGGGAGCGGGGGGACAGATACGCAGTATCTT.

The chain is built from TRBV19 and TRBJ1-2; D might be TRBD1 (6 bases). This CDR3 is 15 amino acids long. Per germline, CDR1 LNHDA and CDR2 SQIVND (reference sequence). The V gene lost 2 bases and the J gene lost 2 bases, with 12 bases spanning the gap. CDR3 DNA: TGTGCCAGTAGTATAACGACAGGTTTGAACTATGGCTACACCTTC. Amino acid sequence: CASSITTGLNYGYTF.

The chain is built from TRBV7-9 and TRBJ1-6; D not resolved. CDR1 and CDR2 from the germline V gene are SEHNR and FQNEAQ (reference sequence). The CDR3 totals 13 residues. The V end was cut by 1 base, the J end by 7 bases, with 5 bases between. The CDR3 is CASSLEGNSPLHF. The DNA of the CDR3 is TGTGCCAGCAGCTTAGAGGGAAATTCACCCCTCCACTTT.

The chain employs TRBV7-2 and TRBJ2-1; 16 nucleotides align to TRBD2. The CDR3 totals 16 residues. Germline loops: CDR1 SGHTA, CDR2 FQGNSA. V lost 6 bases, J lost 7 bases, and 6 bases stayed unmatched. The CDR3 here is CASRAPGLAGGNEQFF. CDR3 in DNA: TGTGCCAGCAGAGCTCCGGGACTAGCGGGGGGGAATGAGCAGTTCTTC.

Concerning this clonotype: A read error is likely, as this CDR3 ends without the conserved phenylalanine or tryptophan. It is unclear where the CDR3 begins or ends on the DNA, so no DNA is shown, and the CDR3 is as TCRdb lists it. The chain carries TRBV7-9 and TRBJ1-4; the tabulated D call, TRBD1, remains unverified against the DNA. Inclusive of both ends, the CDR3 amounts to 10 amino acids. Germline CDR1 and CDR2: SEHNR and FQNEAQ (reference sequence). CDR3 amino acids: CASSLGQGVL.

To note about this clonotype: One end of the junction is discordant with germline, which a read error may explain. The gene calls are TRBV7-2 and TRBJ2-2; TRBD1 aligns across 7 bases. CDR1 and CDR2 (germline): SGHTA, FQGNSA. The CDR3 runs to 17 residues. CDR3 protein: CASSLPGTVANTGELYF. In nucleotides, the CDR3 is TGTGCCAGCAGCCTTCCCGGGACAGTTGCGAACACCGGGGAGCTGTACTTC. Using reference TRBV7-2 and TRBJ2-2 for the parts outside the CDR3, the full variable domain is GAGVSQSPSNKVTEKGKDVELRCDPISGHTALYWYRQSLGQGLEFLIYFQGNSAPDKSGLPSDRFSAERTGGSVSTLTIQRTQQEDSAVYLCASSLPGTVANTGELYFGEGSRLTVL.

This clonotype was observed at least ten times. A much more abundant neighbour one base away suggests this may be a read error. The chain links TRBV24-1 to TRBJ1-4, with D possibly TRBD1 on 6 matching bases. This CDR3 has 18 residues. CDR1 and CDR2 (germline): KGHDR, SFDVKD. The V and J ends lost 5 bases and 8 bases respectively, with 26 bases between them. The CDR3 spells CATSVGVGRDTGGEKLFF. CDR3 DNA sequence: TGTGCCACCAGTGTCGGTGTCGGCCGGGACACAGGCGGCGAAAAACTGTTTTTT.